A few counts support the clone carrying this T cell receptor beta chain. Antigen: not known. Patients included in sequencing had previously demonstrated CD8+CD57+ cell expansion by flow cytometry. Patients were treatment-naive when blood was sampled. This entry is derived from a study of CD8+CD57+ T cells in acquired aplastic anemia. Study at large: Recorded DNA amounts for sorted CD4+ and CD8+ cells had an average of roughly 3.4 ug.

This CDR3 region has 16 residues. The junction had 8 bases not matched to a gene; V was cut back by 3 bases and J by 10 bases. The germline CDR1 and CDR2 sequences are SGDLS and YYNGEE. Findings and caveats of the study: Patients and controls shared under 30 CD8+ CDR3 sequences, highly expressed in patients.

CDR3 and TCR beta VDJ profiling relied on genomic DNA as the template. TCRdb analysed the reads with MiXCR anew, one entry per CDR3 protein. Of approximately 150,000 distinct CDR3 sequences in the sample, 71% were seen once. The sequence was obtained from a human donor with aplastic anemia. Sequencing was performed on sorted CD4+, CD8+, or CD8+CD57+ T cells (not recorded which) from PBMCs. The rearrangement uses TRBV9 and TRBJ2-1; the match to TRBD2 covers 15 bases. CDR3 in DNA: TGTGCCAGCAGCGCCGGACTAGCGGGGGGGCCACGAGAGCAGTTCTTC. Translating it yields CASSAGLAGGPREQFF. The full variable domain, completed using reference TRBV9 and TRBJ2-1, is DSGVTQTPKHLITATGQRVTLRCSPRSGDLSVYWYQQSLDQGLQFLIQYYNGEERAKGNILERFSAQQFPDLHSELNLSSLELGDSALYFCASSAGLAGGPREQFFGPGTRLTVL.